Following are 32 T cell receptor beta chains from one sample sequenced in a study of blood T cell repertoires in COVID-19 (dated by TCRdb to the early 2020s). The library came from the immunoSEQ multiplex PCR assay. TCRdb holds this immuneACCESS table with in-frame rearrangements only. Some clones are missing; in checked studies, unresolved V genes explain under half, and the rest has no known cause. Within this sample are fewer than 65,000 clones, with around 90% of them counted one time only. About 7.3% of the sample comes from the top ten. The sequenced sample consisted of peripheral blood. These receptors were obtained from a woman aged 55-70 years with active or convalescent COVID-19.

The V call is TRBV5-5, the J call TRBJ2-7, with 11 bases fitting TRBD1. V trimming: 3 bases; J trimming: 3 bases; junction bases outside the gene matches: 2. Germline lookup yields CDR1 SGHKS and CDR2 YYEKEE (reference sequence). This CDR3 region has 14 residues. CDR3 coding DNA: TGTGCCAGCAGCTGGGGGACAGGGGGCTACGAGCAGTACTTC. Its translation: CASSWGTGGYEQYF.

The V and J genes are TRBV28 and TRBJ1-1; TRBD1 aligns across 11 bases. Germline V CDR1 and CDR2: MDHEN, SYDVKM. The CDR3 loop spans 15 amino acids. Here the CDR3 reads CAAEIRDRGDLGAFF. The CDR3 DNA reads TGTGCTGCCGAGATCCGGGACAGGGGGGACCTGGGAGCTTTCTTT.

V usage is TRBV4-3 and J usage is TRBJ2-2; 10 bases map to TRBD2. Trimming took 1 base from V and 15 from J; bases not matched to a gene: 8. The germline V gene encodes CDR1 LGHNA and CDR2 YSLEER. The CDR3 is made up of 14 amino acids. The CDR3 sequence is CASSQVTAAGGLFF. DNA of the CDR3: TGCGCCAGCAGCCAAGTTACAGCAGCGGGAGGGTTGTTTTTT.

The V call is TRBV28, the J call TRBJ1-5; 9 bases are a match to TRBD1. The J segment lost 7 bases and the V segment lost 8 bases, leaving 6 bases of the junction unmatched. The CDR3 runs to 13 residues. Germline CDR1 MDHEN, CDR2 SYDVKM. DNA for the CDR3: TGTGCCAGCGGGACAGGGTATCGACAGCCCCAGCATTTT. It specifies CASGTGYRQPQHF.

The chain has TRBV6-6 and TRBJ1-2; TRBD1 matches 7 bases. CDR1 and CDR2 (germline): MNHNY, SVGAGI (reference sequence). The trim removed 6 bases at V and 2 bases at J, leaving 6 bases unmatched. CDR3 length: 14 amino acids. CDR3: CASRPGQLNYGYTF. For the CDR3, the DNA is TGTGCCAGCAGACCGGGACAGTTAAACTATGGCTACACCTTC.

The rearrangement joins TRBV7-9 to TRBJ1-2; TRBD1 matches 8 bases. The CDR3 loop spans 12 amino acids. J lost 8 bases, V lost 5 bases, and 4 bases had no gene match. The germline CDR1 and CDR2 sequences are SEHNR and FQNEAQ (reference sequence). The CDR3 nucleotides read TGTGCCAGCAGCGTGACAGGGGACGGCTACACCTTC. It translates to CASSVTGDGYTF. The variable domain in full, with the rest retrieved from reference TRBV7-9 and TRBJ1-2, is DTGVSQNPRHKITKRGQNVTFRCDPISEHNRLYWYRQTLGQGPEFLTYFQNEAQLEKSRLLSDRFSAERPKGSFSTLEIQRTEQGDSAMYLCASSVTGDGYTFGSGTRLTVV.

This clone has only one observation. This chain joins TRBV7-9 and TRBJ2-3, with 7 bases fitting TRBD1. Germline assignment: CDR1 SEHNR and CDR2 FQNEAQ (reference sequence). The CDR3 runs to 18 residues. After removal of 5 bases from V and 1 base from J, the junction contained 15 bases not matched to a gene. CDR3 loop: CASSHPGQRRVGTDTQYF. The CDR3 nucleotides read TGTGCCAGCAGCCACCCGGGACAGCGACGAGTCGGCACAGATACGCAGTATTTT.

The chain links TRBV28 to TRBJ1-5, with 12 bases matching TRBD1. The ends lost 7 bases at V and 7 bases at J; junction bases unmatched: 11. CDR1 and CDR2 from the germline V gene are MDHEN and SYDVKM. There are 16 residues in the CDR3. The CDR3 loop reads CASMGTGGARRQPQHF. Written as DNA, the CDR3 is TGTGCCAGCATGGGGACAGGGGGCGCGAGGAGACAGCCCCAGCATTTT.

In DNA form, the CDR3 reads TGCGCCAGCAGCTTGGTGTCAGGGGAAGGTGGCTACACCTTC. Encoded protein: CASSLVSGEGGYTF. The J gene is TRBJ1-2, the V gene TRBV5-1; D perhaps matches TRBD1 (6 bases). The CDR3 sequence is 14 residues long. Germline CDR1 and CDR2: SGHRS and YFSETQ. V was pared by 0 bases and J by 7 bases, with 13 bases between.

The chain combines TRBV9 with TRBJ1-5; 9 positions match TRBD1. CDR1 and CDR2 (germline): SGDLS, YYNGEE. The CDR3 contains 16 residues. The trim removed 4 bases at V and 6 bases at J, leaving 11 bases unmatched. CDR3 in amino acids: CASSPGTGTRGQPQHF. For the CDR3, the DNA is TGTGCCAGCAGCCCCGGGACAGGGACGAGGGGTCAGCCCCAGCATTTT.

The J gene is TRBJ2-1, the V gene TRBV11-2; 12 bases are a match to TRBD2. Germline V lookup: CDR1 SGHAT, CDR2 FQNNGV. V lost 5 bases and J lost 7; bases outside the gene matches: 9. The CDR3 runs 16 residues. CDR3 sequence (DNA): TGTGCCAGCAGCCCCCCCCTAGCGGGAGGGTGGAATGAGCAGTTCTTC. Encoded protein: CASSPPLAGGWNEQFF.

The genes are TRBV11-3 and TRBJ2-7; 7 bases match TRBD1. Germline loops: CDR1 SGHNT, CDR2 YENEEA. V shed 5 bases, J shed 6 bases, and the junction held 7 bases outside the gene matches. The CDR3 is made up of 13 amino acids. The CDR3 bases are TGTGCCAGCAGCATACGACAGGGTGGCGAGCAGTACTTC. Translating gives CASSIRQGGEQYF.

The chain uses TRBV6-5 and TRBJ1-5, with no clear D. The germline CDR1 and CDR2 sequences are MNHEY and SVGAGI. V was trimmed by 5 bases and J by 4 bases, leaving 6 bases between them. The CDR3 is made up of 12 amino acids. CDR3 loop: CASSTLNQPQHF. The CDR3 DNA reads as TGTGCCAGCAGTACGCTAAATCAGCCCCAGCATTTT.

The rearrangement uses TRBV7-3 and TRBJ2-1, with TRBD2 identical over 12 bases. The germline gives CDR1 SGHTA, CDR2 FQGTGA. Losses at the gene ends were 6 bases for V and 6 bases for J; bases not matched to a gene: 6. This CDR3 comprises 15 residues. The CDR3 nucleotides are TGTGCCAGCAGTCTCGGACTAGCGGGGACCAATGAGCAGTTCTTC. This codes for CASSLGLAGTNEQFF.

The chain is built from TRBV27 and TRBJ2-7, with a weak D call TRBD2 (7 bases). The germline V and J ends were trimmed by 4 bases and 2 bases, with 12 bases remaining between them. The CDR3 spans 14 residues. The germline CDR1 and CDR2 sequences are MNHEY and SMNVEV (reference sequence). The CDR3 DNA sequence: TGTGCCAGCAGTTCGCGGGGGCTTACCTACGAGCAGTACTTC. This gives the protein CASSSRGLTYEQYF.

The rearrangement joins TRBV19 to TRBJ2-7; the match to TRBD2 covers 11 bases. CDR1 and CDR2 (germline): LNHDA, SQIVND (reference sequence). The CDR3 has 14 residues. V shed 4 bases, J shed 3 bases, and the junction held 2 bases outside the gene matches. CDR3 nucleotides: TGTGCCAGTAGTAGACTAGCGGGGTTCTACGAGCAGTACTTC. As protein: CASSRLAGFYEQYF.

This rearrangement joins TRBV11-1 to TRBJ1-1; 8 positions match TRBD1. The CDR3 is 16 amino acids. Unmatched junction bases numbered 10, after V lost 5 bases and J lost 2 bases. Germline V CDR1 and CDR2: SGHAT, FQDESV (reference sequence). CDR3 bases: TGTGCCAGCAGCCTCGGGACAGGCTCACTAAACACTGAAGCTTTCTTT. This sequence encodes CASSLGTGSLNTEAFF.

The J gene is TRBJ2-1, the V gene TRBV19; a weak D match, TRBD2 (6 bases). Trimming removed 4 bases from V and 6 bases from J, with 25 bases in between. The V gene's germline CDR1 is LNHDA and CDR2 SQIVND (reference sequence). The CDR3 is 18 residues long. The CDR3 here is CASSTTSRMRRVGNEQFF. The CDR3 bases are TGTGCCAGTAGTACCACCTCGCGTATGCGGAGGGTGGGCAATGAGCAGTTCTTC. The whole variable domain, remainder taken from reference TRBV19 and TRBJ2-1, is DGGITQSPKYLFRKEGQNVTLSCEQNLNHDAMYWYRQDPGQGLRLIYYSQIVNDFQKGDIAEGYSVSREKKESFPLTVTSAQKNPTAFYLCASSTTSRMRRVGNEQFFGPGTRLTVL.

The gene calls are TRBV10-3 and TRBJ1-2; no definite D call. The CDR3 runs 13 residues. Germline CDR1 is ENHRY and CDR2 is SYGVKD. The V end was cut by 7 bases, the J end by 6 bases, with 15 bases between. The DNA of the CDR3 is TGTGCCATCACGGCGGGTAGCGGGGATGGCTACACCTTC. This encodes CAITAGSGDGYTF.

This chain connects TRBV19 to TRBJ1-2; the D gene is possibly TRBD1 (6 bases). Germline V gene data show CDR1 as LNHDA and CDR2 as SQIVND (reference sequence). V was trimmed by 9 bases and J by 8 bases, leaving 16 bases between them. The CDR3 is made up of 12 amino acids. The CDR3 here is CARKYRVGGYTF. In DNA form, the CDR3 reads TGTGCCAGGAAATACAGGGTCGGCGGCTACACCTTC.

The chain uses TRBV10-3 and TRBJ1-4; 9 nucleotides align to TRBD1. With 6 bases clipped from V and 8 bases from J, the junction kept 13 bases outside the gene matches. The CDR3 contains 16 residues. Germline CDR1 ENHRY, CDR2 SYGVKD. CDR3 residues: CAIRPGTGREMEKLFF. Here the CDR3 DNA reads TGTGCCATCAGACCCGGGACAGGGAGGGAGATGGAAAAACTGTTTTTT.

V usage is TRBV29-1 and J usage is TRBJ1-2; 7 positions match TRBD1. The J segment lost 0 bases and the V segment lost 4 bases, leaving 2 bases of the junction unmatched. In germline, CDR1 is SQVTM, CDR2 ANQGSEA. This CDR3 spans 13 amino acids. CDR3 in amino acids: CSVGTGSNYGYTF. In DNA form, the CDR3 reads TGCAGCGTTGGGACAGGCTCTAACTATGGCTACACCTTC.

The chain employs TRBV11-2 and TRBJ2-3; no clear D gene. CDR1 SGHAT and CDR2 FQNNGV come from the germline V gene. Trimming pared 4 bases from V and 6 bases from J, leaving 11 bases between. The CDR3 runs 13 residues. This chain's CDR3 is CASSSYLADTQYF. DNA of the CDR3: TGTGCCAGCAGCTCTTACCTGGCTGATACGCAGTATTTT.

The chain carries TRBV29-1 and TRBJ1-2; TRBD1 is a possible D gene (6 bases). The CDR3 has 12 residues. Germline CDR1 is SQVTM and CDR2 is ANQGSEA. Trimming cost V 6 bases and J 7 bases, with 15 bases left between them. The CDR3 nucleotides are TGCAGCGTGTCACAGGGTGTCGGTGGCTACACCTTC. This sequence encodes CSVSQGVGGYTF.

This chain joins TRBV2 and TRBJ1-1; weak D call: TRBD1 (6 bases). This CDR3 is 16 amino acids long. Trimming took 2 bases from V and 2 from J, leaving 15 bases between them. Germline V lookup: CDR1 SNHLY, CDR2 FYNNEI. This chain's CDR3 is CASSEFEVDRNTEAFF. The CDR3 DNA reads TGTGCCAGCAGTGAATTCGAAGTGGACAGAAACACTGAAGCTTTCTTT.

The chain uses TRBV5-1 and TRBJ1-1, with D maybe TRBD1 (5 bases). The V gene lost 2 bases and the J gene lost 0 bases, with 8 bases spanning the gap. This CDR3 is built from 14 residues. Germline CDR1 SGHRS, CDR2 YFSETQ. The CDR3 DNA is TGCGCCAGCAGCTTAGGACAAATGAACACTGAAGCTTTCTTT. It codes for CASSLGQMNTEAFF.

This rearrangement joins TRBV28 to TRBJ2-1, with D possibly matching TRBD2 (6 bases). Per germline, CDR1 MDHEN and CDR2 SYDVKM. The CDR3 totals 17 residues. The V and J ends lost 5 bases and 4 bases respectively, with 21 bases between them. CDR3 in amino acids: CASSAPPLGGVYNEQFF. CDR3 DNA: TGTGCCAGCAGTGCCCCCCCATTAGGAGGGGTTTACAATGAGCAGTTCTTC.

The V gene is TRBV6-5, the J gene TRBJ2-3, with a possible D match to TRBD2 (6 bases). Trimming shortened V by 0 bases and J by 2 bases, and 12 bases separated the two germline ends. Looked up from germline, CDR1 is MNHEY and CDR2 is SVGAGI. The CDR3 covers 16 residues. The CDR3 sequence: CASSYSIGGFTDTQYF. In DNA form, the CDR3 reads TGTGCCAGCAGTTACTCCATTGGGGGGTTCACAGATACGCAGTATTTT.

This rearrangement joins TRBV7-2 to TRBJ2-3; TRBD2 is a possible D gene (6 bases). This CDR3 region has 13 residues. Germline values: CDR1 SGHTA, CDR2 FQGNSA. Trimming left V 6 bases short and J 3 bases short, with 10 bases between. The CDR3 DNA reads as TGTGCCAGCAGGCCGGAGGGAACAGATACGCAGTATTTT. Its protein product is CASRPEGTDTQYF.

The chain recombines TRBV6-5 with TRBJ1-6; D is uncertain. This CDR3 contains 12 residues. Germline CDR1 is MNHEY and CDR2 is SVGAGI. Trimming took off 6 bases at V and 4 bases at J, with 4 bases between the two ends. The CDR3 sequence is CASRQYNSPLHF. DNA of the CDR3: TGTGCCAGCAGACAGTATAATTCACCCCTCCACTTT.

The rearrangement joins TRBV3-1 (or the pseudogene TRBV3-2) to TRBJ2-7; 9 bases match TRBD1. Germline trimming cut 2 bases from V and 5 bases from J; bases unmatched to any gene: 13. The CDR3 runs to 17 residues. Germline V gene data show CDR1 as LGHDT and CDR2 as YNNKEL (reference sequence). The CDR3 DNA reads TGTGCCAGCAGCCAACCCAAGCCGGGACAGGGTGGGCACGAGCAGTACTTC. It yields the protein CASSQPKPGQGGHEQYF.

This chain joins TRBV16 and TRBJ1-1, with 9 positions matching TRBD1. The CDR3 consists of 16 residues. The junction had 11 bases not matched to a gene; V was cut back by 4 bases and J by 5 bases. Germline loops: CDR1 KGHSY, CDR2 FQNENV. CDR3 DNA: TGTGCCAGCAGCCCAGCTACCGGGACAGGGAAAACTGAAGCTTTCTTT. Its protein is CASSPATGTGKTEAFF.